This T cell receptor (beta chain) was captured by sequencing in a study of CD8+ T cells in alopecia areata. At the level of the study: Treated patients took oral tofacitinib at 5 to 10 mg twice daily. For treated patients, severity scores reflected the percentage of scalp area affected.

Treatment: oral pan-JAK inhibitor, 5-10 mg twice daily. The table lists this clone with a few counts. What it recognizes is unknown. Points from the study as a whole: Higher clonality was seen in lesional scalp than in normal scalp, especially in alopecia totalis/universalis. Scalp and blood samples kept many expanded lesional clones throughout tofacitinib.

Sequencing templates came from extracted RNA that was reverse transcribed into cDNA. Libraries were prepared by immunoSEQ multiplex PCR; TCRdb keeps only in-frame clonotypes and omits some of them. The sample carries 200,000 or so clones, over 45% recorded once. Trimming pared 0 bases from V and 4 bases from J, leaving 13 bases between. Germline V gene data show CDR1 as MNHEY and CDR2 as SVGAGI. CDR3 size: 15 residues. The clonotype was recovered from a human donor with alopecia areata. This chain joins TRBV6-5 and TRBJ2-7; D is perhaps TRBD1 or TRBD2 (5 bases each). The sequenced sample was CD4+ T cells sorted from blood, obtained at week 24, from a patient treated with tofacitinib. CDR3 protein: CASSYSGYGGYEQYF. The CDR3 bases are TGTGCCAGCAGTTACTCTGGCTATGGGGGATACGAGCAGTACTTC.